The clone carrying this TCR beta chain was observed once. The assay was immunoSEQ multiplex PCR, and TCRdb's table has in-frame clones only and misses some. The data hold 150,000 to 200,000 clones, with around 83% observed a single time. This specimen belongs to a study of blood T cell repertoires in COVID-19. The V gene's germline CDR1 is SGHDT and CDR2 YYEEEE. The V and J ends lost 3 bases and 4 bases, in that order; junction bases with no gene match: 9. The CDR3 consists of 17 residues. The chain joins TRBV5-6 to TRBJ2-5, with 13 nucleotides matching TRBD2. The specimen was peripheral blood. The receptor was derived from a woman aged 70-85 years with COVID-19, enrolled during active disease. CDR3 in amino acids: CASSSLLLAGGIETQYF. CDR3 nucleotides: TGTGCCAGCAGCTCTCTATTACTAGCGGGAGGGATAGAGACCCAGTACTTC.